What follows describes a single T cell receptor (beta chain). Its antigen is undetermined. The CDR3 length is 15 residues. V lost 1 base and J lost 4; bases outside the gene matches: 6. Germline V gene data show CDR1 as SGHDN and CDR2 as FVKESK. This sample was taken from a study of T cell responses to AZD1222 COVID-19 vaccine. The study, taken as a whole, reports: Spike was spanned by vaccine-associated CD4 TCRs, which were dominant at 160-218 and 743-854. In the spike-specific TCR repertoire, nearly half reportedly target unmutated variant regions. Clonal diversity was possibly underestimated; the donors were predominantly white British and more often female. Receipt of two AZD1222 doses was followed by a rise in Spike-specific TCR breadth and depth.

Assay used: immunoSEQ multiplex PCR; TCRdb lists only in-frame clones, some missing. The sample shows about 79,000 clones, 80% of them seen only once. This sample comprised peripheral blood, obtained on day 0 of AZD1222 vaccination. The J gene is TRBJ2-5, the V gene TRBV14; 7 positions agree with TRBD2. The receptor was isolated from an adult in good health. The CDR3 nucleotides read TGTGCCAGCAGCCAAGCCCGGGGGAGGGCAGAGACCCAGTACTTC. Encoded protein: CASSQARGRAETQYF.